These 6 T cell receptor beta chains were all obtained from the same sample, sequenced in a study of a mutant IDH1 vaccine in newly diagnosed glioma. Time point of the sample: baseline, week 1 (first vaccination visit). Treatment in this sample: pre-vaccination baseline after standard-of-care therapy. Profiling relied on immunoSEQ multiplex PCR, and the TCRdb table lists in-frame clones only, not all of them. This table holds about 54,000 clones, roughly 80% found once. The material sequenced was PBMCs, taken from a glioma patient treated with radiotherapy, temozolomide or both. These receptors all stem from a man in his late teens or twenties with glioma.

This clone was counted only a few times. The V and J genes are TRBV19 and TRBJ1-2; D unresolved. Trimming left V 2 bases short and J 2 bases short, with 12 bases between. This CDR3 has 15 residues. Germline V lookup: CDR1 LNHDA, CDR2 SQIVND (reference sequence). The CDR3 DNA reads TGTGCCAGTAGTATAATGACTGGGAGGAACTATGGCTACACCTTC. The encoded protein is CASSIMTGRNYGYTF.

The chain carries TRBV19 and TRBJ2-2, with 9 bases lining up with TRBD2. The CDR3 length is 16 residues. With 1 base clipped from V and 6 bases from J, the junction kept 6 bases outside the gene matches. From germline, CDR1 is LNHDA and CDR2 SQIVND (reference sequence). For the CDR3, the DNA is TGTGCCAGTAGTATAGGGGGGGGACTAGCCTCCGGGGAGCTGTTTTTT. Translated, it gives CASSIGGGLASGELFF.

This rearrangement joins TRBV27 to TRBJ1-4, with D possibly being TRBD1 (6 bases). Germline values: CDR1 MNHEY, CDR2 SMNVEV (reference sequence). CDR3 length: 16 residues. V shed 5 bases and J shed 8 bases, with 21 bases lying between them. Written as DNA, the CDR3 is TGTGCCAGCAGTCCTTACGAACCGACAGGCCCCGAAAAACTGTTTTTT. It specifies CASSPYEPTGPEKLFF.

The chain is built from TRBV29-1 and TRBJ2-5; D remains ambiguous. This CDR3 is 12 amino acids long. With 7 bases removed from V and 2 bases from J, the gap between germline ends came to 11 bases. Germline V gene sequence: CDR1 SQVTM, CDR2 ANQGSEA. The CDR3 DNA sequence: TGCAGCGCCGCGTTCCCACAAGAGACCCAGTACTTC. This gives the protein CSAAFPQETQYF.

This chain links TRBV29-1 with TRBJ2-5; D is ambiguous. The length of the CDR3 is 12 residues. Germline CDR1 SQVTM, CDR2 ANQGSEA. V was pared by 1 base and J by 5 bases, with 8 bases between. The CDR3 bases are TGCAGCGTTGAAGGAAACGGGGAGACCCAGTACTTC. Protein: CSVEGNGETQYF.

The J gene is TRBJ2-2, the V gene TRBV30; the D gene is possibly TRBD1 (6 bases). V was shortened by 0 bases and J by 0 bases, with 17 bases between the two germline ends. The CDR3 spans 18 residues. Germline V lookup: CDR1 GTSNPN, CDR2 SVGIG (reference sequence). The CDR3 DNA sequence: TGTGCCTGGAGTGTACTATCGGTAGGGACACCGAACACCGGGGAGCTGTTTTTT. It codes for CAWSVLSVGTPNTGELFF. The full variable domain, in which reference TRBV30 and TRBJ2-2 provide the parts outside the CDR3, is SQTIHQWPATLVQPVGSPLSLECTVEGTSNPNLYWYRQAAGRGLQLLFYSVGIGQISSEVPQNLSASRPQDRQFILSSKKLLLSDSGFYLCAWSVLSVGTPNTGELFFGEGSRLTVL.